These 23 T cell receptor beta chains originate from one sample sequenced in a study of blood T cell repertoires in COVID-19. Measured with immunoSEQ multiplex PCR; TCRdb has only the in-frame clones, and not every one. The sample includes under 150,000 clones, 84% of them seen just once. The sequencing input was peripheral blood. The receptors stem from a woman aged 60-70 years with acute or convalescent COVID-19.

The V gene is TRBV2, the J gene TRBJ2-7, with TRBD2 identical over 12 bases. Per germline, CDR1 SNHLY and CDR2 FYNNEI. The length of the CDR3 is 15 residues. The V gene end was trimmed by 6 bases and the J gene end by 4 bases; junction bases not matched to a gene: 7. The CDR3 here is CASSTTSGRLYEQYF. The DNA for the CDR3 is TGTGCCAGCAGCACTACTAGCGGGAGGTTGTACGAGCAGTACTTC.

This chain uses TRBV11-2 with TRBJ2-2; 7 bases fit TRBD2. The germline V gene has CDR1 SGHAT and CDR2 FQNNGV. CDR3 size: 14 residues. The J segment lost 4 bases and the V segment lost 6 bases, leaving 5 bases of the junction unmatched. CDR3 bases: TGTGCCAGCAGGACTAGCCCGGGCACCGGGGAGCTGTTTTTT. Its translation: CASRTSPGTGELFF.

This clone showed up just once. The chain is built from TRBV5-1 and TRBJ1-1; no clear D gene. Trimming left V 0 bases short and J 2 bases short, with 5 bases between. Germline CDR1 and CDR2: SGHRS and YFSETQ. The CDR3 contains 13 residues. CDR3 region: CASSLGSNTEAFF. In DNA form, the CDR3 reads TGCGCCAGCAGCTTGGGTAGTAACACTGAAGCTTTCTTT.

V is TRBV3-1 (or the pseudogene TRBV3-2) and J is TRBJ2-7; 9 bases are shared with TRBD2. CDR3 length: 21 amino acids. V shed 0 bases and J 2 bases; nucleotides not matched to a gene: 20. Per the germline V gene, CDR1 is LGHDT and CDR2 is YNNKEL (reference sequence). The CDR3 sequence is CASSQDTRYDRREGRPYEQYF. CDR3 in DNA: TGTGCCAGCAGCCAAGATACCAGGTACGATAGGCGGGAGGGCAGACCCTACGAGCAGTACTTC.

This clone was seen more than once but under ten times. V is TRBV5-1 and J is TRBJ2-7; the match to TRBD2 covers 7 bases. V dropped 5 bases and J dropped 0; count of bases not matched to a gene: 5. The CDR3 consists of 14 residues. Germline-derived CDR1 and CDR2 are SGHRS and YFSETQ. The CDR3 sequence: CASRRQRDSYEQYF. The CDR3 DNA follows: TGCGCCAGCAGGCGTCAGCGGGACTCCTACGAGCAGTACTTC.

J is TRBJ1-2 and V is TRBV19, with no clear D. This CDR3 spans 11 amino acids. Germline assignment: CDR1 LNHDA and CDR2 SQIVND (reference sequence). The V end lost 6 bases, the J end lost 4 bases, and 6 bases lay between the germline ends. The CDR3 DNA sequence: TGTGCCAGTAGACAGCCCTATGGCTACACCTTC. Encoded protein: CASRQPYGYTF.

Here the CDR3 reads CASSEREEGWNYGYTF. CDR3 nucleotide sequence: TGTGCCAGCAGCGAGAGGGAAGAGGGTTGGAACTATGGCTACACCTTC. This chain links TRBV9 with TRBJ1-2, with unresolved D. This CDR3 is 16 amino acids long. Trimming removed 3 bases at V and 2 bases at J, with 17 bases between. Germline V gives CDR1 SGDLS, CDR2 YYNGEE.

The V gene is TRBV21-1, the J gene TRBJ2-5; the tabulated D call, TRBD1, remains unverified against the DNA. TRBV21-1 is deemed a pseudogene. The CDR3 is 12 residues long. The CDR3 is CASSKAQGTQYF. The CDR3 DNA is TGTGCCAGCAGCAAGGCCCAGGGGACCCAGTACTTC.

V gene TRBV11-3 combines with J gene TRBJ1-1; D gene uncertain. V lost 4 bases and J lost 3, with 9 bases in between. This CDR3 has 13 residues. CDR1 is SGHNT and CDR2 is YENEEA in the germline V gene. The CDR3 reads CASSSLPDTEAFF. The CDR3 region has the DNA TGTGCCAGCAGCTCTCTCCCCGACACTGAAGCTTTCTTT.

The gene calls are TRBV25-1 and TRBJ1-4; weak D call: TRBD1 (6 bases). Trimming cost V 1 base and J 5 bases, with 17 bases left between them. The CDR3 consists of 17 residues. CDR1 is MGHDK, CDR2 SYGVNS, per germline. The CDR3 DNA follows: TGTGCCAGCAGTGAATGGGGGCCAGGGAGGGGAAATGAAAAACTGTTTTTT. Translated: CASSEWGPGRGNEKLFF.

The rearrangement joins TRBV2 to TRBJ2-7; TRBD2 matches 7 bases. The CDR3 loop spans 17 amino acids. The junction had 8 bases not matched to a gene; V was cut back by 0 bases and J by 0 bases. CDR1 SNHLY and CDR2 FYNNEI come from the germline V gene. The CDR3 region is CASSEAGAGILSYEQYF. As DNA, the CDR3 is TGTGCCAGCAGTGAAGCGGGAGCGGGAATACTCTCCTACGAGCAGTACTTC.

This rearrangement joins TRBV30 to TRBJ1-1; 7 bases line up with TRBD1. Germline values: CDR1 GTSNPN, CDR2 SVGIG (reference sequence). The trim removed 3 bases at V and 4 bases at J, leaving 5 bases unmatched. CDR3 length: 13 amino acids. The CDR3 nucleotides read TGTGCCTGGAGATTCGCAGGGGGCACTGAAGCTTTCTTT. This translates into CAWRFAGGTEAFF.

The CDR3 here is CASSLVGGAYEQYF. The CDR3 coding sequence is TGTGCCAGCAGCTTAGTAGGGGGCGCCTACGAGCAGTACTTC. V gene TRBV11-3 combines with J gene TRBJ2-7, with TRBD1 matching 7 bases. The ends lost 1 base at V and 2 bases at J; junction bases unmatched: 2. Germline lookup yields CDR1 SGHNT and CDR2 YENEEA. The CDR3 sequence is 14 residues long.

The chain recombines TRBV7-8 with TRBJ2-2, with 9 bases identical to TRBD1. Germline trimming cut 1 base from V and 5 bases from J; bases unmatched to any gene: 11. Germline V gives CDR1 SGHVS, CDR2 FQNEAQ. The CDR3 runs to 18 residues. The CDR3 DNA follows: TGTGCCAGCAGCTTAGGGGGGAACAGGGGGCATAAGACCGGGGAGCTGTTTTTT. Its translation: CASSLGGNRGHKTGELFF.

V usage is TRBV28 and J usage is TRBJ2-7; D might be TRBD1 (5 bases). Germline assignment: CDR1 MDHEN and CDR2 SYDVKM. V lost 3 bases, J lost 3 bases, and 15 bases lay in between. This CDR3 contains 15 residues. The CDR3 bases are TGTGCCAGCAGTTTGCCCCCAGGGTCTCACTACGAGCAGTACTTC. Protein sequence: CASSLPPGSHYEQYF.

This chain uses TRBV2 with TRBJ2-2, with D possibly matching TRBD1 (5 bases). CDR3 length: 15 residues. Germline V lookup: CDR1 SNHLY, CDR2 FYNNEI. With 0 bases removed from V and 6 bases from J, the gap between germline ends came to 11 bases. CDR3 protein: CASSEASRRAGELFF. CDR3 DNA: TGTGCCAGCAGTGAAGCGAGTCGCAGGGCCGGGGAGCTGTTTTTT.

The rearrangement joins TRBV7-2 to TRBJ2-3; TRBD1 agrees at 7 bases. Per germline, CDR1 SGHTA and CDR2 FQGNSA. The CDR3 covers 13 residues. The ends lost 5 bases at V and 4 bases at J; junction bases unmatched: 3. The CDR3 region has the DNA TGTGCCAGCAGCCGACAGGGCCCAGATACGCAGTATTTT. Its translation: CASSRQGPDTQYF.

The V call is TRBV2, the J call TRBJ2-3, with a weak D call TRBD2 (6 bases). This CDR3 has 14 amino acids. V lost 4 bases, J lost 0 bases, and 8 bases lay in between. Germline values: CDR1 SNHLY, CDR2 FYNNEI. The CDR3 region is CASSVSGSTDTQYF. Written as DNA, the CDR3 is TGTGCCAGCAGTGTTAGCGGTAGCACAGATACGCAGTATTTT.

This chain connects TRBV28 to TRBJ2-7; D unclear. Germline CDR1 and CDR2: MDHEN and SYDVKM. CDR3 length: 14 residues. Trimming removed 9 bases from V and 0 bases from J, with 15 bases in between. The CDR3 sequence is CASSKNLGSYEQYF. The CDR3 DNA is TGTGCCAGTAGCAAGAACCTAGGCTCCTACGAGCAGTACTTC.

The CDR3 loop is CASSRPGRAGDTIYF. CDR3 in DNA: TGTGCCAGCAGCAGACCGGGTCGCGCCGGGGACACCATATATTTT. The chain combines TRBV5-4 with TRBJ1-3; unclear D gene. The CDR3 runs 15 residues. Germline assignment: CDR1 SGHNT and CDR2 YYREEE (reference sequence). V lost 4 bases and J lost 8, with 19 bases in between.

This clone was counted only a few times. The J gene is TRBJ2-4, the V gene TRBV19; the match to TRBD2 covers 7 bases. V shed 8 bases, J shed 4 bases, and the junction held 11 bases outside the gene matches. Germline CDR1 reads LNHDA; CDR2 reads SQIVND (reference sequence). The CDR3 contains 15 residues. For the CDR3, the DNA is TGTGCCAGTCGATGGGGCGGGGAGGGTAAAAACATTCAGTACTTC. This translates into CASRWGGEGKNIQYF. The variable domain in full, completed from reference TRBV19 and TRBJ2-4, reads DGGITQSPKYLFRKEGQNVTLSCEQNLNHDAMYWYRQDPGQGLRLIYYSQIVNDFQKGDIAEGYSVSREKKESFPLTVTSAQKNPTAFYLCASRWGGEGKNIQYFGAGTRLSVL.

This chain uses TRBV28 with TRBJ2-1, with a possible D match to TRBD2 (5 bases). The ends were cut back, 5 bases at V and 4 bases at J, with 12 bases in the middle. The germline V gene encodes CDR1 MDHEN and CDR2 SYDVKM. CDR3 length equals 14 residues. This CDR3 reads CASSNSGIYNEQFF. The CDR3 DNA reads TGTGCCAGCAGTAACTCCGGGATTTACAATGAGCAGTTCTTC.

The rearrangement joins TRBV2 to TRBJ2-3, with D possibly TRBD2 on 5 matching bases. The ends were cut back, 7 bases at V and 6 bases at J, with 11 bases in the middle. This CDR3 comprises 12 residues. CDR1 and CDR2 from the germline V gene are SNHLY and FYNNEI. Here the CDR3 reads CASTGSTDTQYF. The CDR3 DNA reads as TGTGCCAGCACGGGGAGTACGGATACGCAGTATTTT. The variable domain in full, with the rest retrieved from reference TRBV2 and TRBJ2-3, is EPEVTQTPSHQVTQMGQEVILRCVPISNHLYFYWYRQILGQKVEFLVSFYNNEISEKSEIFDDQFSVERPDGSNFTLKIRSTKLEDSAMYFCASTGSTDTQYFGPGTRLTVL.